This is a list of T cell receptor beta chains from one sample in a study of blood T cell repertoires in COVID-19. Assay used: immunoSEQ multiplex PCR; TCRdb lists only in-frame clones, some missing. Among about 150,000 clones listed, roughly 84% were seen once. The sequenced sample consisted of peripheral blood. The receptors were gathered from a man between 25 and 39 years old with COVID-19, enrolled during active disease. Each CDR3 is given without its conserved first and last residue. The D gene is left open where the match is weak. Rows give clone size only sometimes, using once, few, many, or a class for an expanded clone.

j_call clone_size v_call d_call cdr3_aa
TRBJ1-4 few TRBV19 TRBD1 ASTDFGTVNEKLF
TRBJ2-1 - TRBV15 TRBD2 AIGTSGLNEQF
TRBJ2-1 - TRBV24-1 TRBD1 ATSEHRGFSNEQF
TRBJ2-7 once TRBV19 TRBD1 ASSPWTGSYEQY
TRBJ2-3 - TRBV4-2 TRBD2 ASSRTSGRSTDTQY
TRBJ2-7 - TRBV12-3/TRBV12-4 TRBD1 ASRGQGRDEQY
TRBJ2-1 - TRBV27 TRBD2 ASSRTSGRGNEQF
TRBJ2-3 once TRBV4-2 TRBD2 ASSQSRLARGTDTQY
TRBJ1-1 - TRBV11-2 - ASSLGGRGRTEAF
TRBJ2-1 - TRBV5-1 TRBD1 ASSTGTGEPYNEQF
TRBJ2-1 - TRBV9 - ASSVTNNEQF
TRBJ1-6 - TRBV28 TRBD1 ASSPSDRGHSPLH
TRBJ1-1 - TRBV18 - ASSPRAGENTEAF
TRBJ2-7 - TRBV9 - ASSSAASYEQY
TRBJ2-2 - TRBV5-1 - ASSRSRGESGELF
TRBJ2-1 - TRBV6-5 TRBD2 ASTPSGAYNEQF
TRBJ1-2 - TRBV6-4 - ATQGPPNYGYT
TRBJ2-7 - TRBV11-2 TRBD1 ASSFGTAYEQY
TRBJ2-3 - TRBV4-3 - ASSQDAGPSSTDTQY
TRBJ1-1 - TRBV10-3 - AIRRTEMNTEAF
TRBJ2-3 - TRBV6-1 - ASSEFLEGGTDTQY
TRBJ2-7 - TRBV30 TRBD2 AWSLRGGFYEQY
TRBJ1-5 - TRBV5-8 TRBD1 ASSLDRVVQPQH
TRBJ1-6 - TRBV3-1/TRBV3-2 - ASSQDPRIRRYNSPLH
TRBJ2-5 - TRBV27 TRBD2 ASSLLAGEETQY
TRBJ2-2 - TRBV9 - ASSVEGQGLELF
TRBJ1-1 once TRBV6-5 - ASTRLRQVPEAF
TRBJ1-4 - TRBV4-1 - ASSQEYGVTNEKLF
TRBJ2-3 few TRBV6-4 TRBD1 ASSGDREADTQY
TRBJ2-7 few TRBV27 - ASSPSLIRDGVGRKQY
TRBJ2-5 - TRBV9 - ASSVALDTHQETQY
TRBJ2-1 - TRBV4-2 - ASSQDRSYNEQF
TRBJ2-7 - TRBV5-4 - ASSPFDRGEQY
TRBJ2-1 - TRBV19 - ASSIAASGYNEQF
TRBJ2-3 - TRBV9 - ASSVEEADTQY
TRBJ2-7 - TRBV11-3 - ASSLDGGEQY
TRBJ2-5 - TRBV28 - ASSSTAGETQY